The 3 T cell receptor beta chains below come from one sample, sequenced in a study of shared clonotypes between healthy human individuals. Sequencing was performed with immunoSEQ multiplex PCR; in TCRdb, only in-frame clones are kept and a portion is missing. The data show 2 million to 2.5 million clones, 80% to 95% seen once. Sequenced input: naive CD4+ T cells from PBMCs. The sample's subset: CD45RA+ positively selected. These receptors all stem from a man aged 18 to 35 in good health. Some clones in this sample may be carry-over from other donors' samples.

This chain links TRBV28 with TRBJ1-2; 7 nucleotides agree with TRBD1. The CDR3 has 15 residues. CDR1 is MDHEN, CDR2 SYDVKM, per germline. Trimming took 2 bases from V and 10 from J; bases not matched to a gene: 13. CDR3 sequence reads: CASSLPTGEGMNYTF. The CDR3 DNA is TGTGCCAGCAGTTTACCTACAGGGGAGGGCATGAACTACACCTTC.

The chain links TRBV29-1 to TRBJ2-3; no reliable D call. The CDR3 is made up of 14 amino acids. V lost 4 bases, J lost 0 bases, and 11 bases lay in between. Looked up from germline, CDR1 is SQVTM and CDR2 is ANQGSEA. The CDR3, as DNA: TGCAGCGTTGTTGGCCCCACTAGCACAGATACGCAGTATTTT. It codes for CSVVGPTSTDTQYF.

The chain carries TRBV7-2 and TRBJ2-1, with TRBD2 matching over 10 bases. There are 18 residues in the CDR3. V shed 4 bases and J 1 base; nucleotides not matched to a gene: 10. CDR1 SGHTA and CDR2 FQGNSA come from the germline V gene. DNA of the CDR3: TGTGCCAGCAGCTCCCGGGTTAGCGGGAGGCCTTCCTACAATGAGCAGTTCTTC. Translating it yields CASSSRVSGRPSYNEQFF.